This T cell receptor beta chain came from a study of OX40 agonist ivuxolimab in advanced cancers. Across the whole study: Ivuxolimab doses were 0.01, 0.1, 0.3, 1.5, 3 or 10 mg/kg every 2 weeks. At 82.7% male, the cohort had a mean age of 60 years, ranging from 23 to 79. Points from the study as a whole: Certain nonresponders likewise exhibited a low normalized T-cell clonal expansion. Clonal expansion was among the lowest in partial responders at 0.1-3.0 mg/kg, especially CD8+.

Details on this clone: Its target is not known.

The repertoire was sequenced with immunoSEQ multiplex PCR; TCRdb's copy has only in-frame clones and lacks some. The table records 50,000 or so clones, about nine tenths of them present only once. The receptor's source is an adult with an advanced solid tumor such as melanoma, head and neck, liver or kidney cancer. Source: CD4+ or CD8+ T cells sorted from blood, taken in a trial of the OX40 agonist ivuxolimab.

The CDR3 DNA follows: TGTGCCAGCAGTTCGAGGCCCGGGCCATACGAGCAGTACTTC. As protein: CASSSRPGPYEQYF. The chain combines TRBV27 with TRBJ2-7, with no clear D. This CDR3 is built from 14 residues. Germline V CDR1 and CDR2: MNHEY, SMNVEV (reference sequence). The V end lost 4 bases, the J end lost 4 bases, and 14 bases lay between the germline ends.